This TCR gamma chain was identified during a study of gamma-delta chains in newborns, infants, children. Overall study context: Polyclonal expansion of innate γδ T cells after birth follows microbial exposure.

Concerning this clone: Other DNA sequences in the same sample also yield this CDR3.

TCRdb re-called the reads using CATT. The data show more than 2,500 gamma-chain clones, over 25% seen once. CDR3 length: 17 amino acids. Germline V gives CDR1 GITISATS, CDR2 ISYDGTV (reference sequence). Losses at the gene ends were 4 bases for V and 4 bases for J; bases not matched to a gene: 7. The V and J genes are TRGV9 and TRGJP. The specimen sequenced was blood. This receptor was identified in a child who was a newborn, infant or young child, either healthy, febrile or measles-vaccinated (not recorded which). For the CDR3, the DNA is TGTGCCTTGTGGGAAGATCTTCAAGAGTTGGGCAAAAAAATCAAGGTATTT. Translated: CALWEDLQELGKKIKVF.